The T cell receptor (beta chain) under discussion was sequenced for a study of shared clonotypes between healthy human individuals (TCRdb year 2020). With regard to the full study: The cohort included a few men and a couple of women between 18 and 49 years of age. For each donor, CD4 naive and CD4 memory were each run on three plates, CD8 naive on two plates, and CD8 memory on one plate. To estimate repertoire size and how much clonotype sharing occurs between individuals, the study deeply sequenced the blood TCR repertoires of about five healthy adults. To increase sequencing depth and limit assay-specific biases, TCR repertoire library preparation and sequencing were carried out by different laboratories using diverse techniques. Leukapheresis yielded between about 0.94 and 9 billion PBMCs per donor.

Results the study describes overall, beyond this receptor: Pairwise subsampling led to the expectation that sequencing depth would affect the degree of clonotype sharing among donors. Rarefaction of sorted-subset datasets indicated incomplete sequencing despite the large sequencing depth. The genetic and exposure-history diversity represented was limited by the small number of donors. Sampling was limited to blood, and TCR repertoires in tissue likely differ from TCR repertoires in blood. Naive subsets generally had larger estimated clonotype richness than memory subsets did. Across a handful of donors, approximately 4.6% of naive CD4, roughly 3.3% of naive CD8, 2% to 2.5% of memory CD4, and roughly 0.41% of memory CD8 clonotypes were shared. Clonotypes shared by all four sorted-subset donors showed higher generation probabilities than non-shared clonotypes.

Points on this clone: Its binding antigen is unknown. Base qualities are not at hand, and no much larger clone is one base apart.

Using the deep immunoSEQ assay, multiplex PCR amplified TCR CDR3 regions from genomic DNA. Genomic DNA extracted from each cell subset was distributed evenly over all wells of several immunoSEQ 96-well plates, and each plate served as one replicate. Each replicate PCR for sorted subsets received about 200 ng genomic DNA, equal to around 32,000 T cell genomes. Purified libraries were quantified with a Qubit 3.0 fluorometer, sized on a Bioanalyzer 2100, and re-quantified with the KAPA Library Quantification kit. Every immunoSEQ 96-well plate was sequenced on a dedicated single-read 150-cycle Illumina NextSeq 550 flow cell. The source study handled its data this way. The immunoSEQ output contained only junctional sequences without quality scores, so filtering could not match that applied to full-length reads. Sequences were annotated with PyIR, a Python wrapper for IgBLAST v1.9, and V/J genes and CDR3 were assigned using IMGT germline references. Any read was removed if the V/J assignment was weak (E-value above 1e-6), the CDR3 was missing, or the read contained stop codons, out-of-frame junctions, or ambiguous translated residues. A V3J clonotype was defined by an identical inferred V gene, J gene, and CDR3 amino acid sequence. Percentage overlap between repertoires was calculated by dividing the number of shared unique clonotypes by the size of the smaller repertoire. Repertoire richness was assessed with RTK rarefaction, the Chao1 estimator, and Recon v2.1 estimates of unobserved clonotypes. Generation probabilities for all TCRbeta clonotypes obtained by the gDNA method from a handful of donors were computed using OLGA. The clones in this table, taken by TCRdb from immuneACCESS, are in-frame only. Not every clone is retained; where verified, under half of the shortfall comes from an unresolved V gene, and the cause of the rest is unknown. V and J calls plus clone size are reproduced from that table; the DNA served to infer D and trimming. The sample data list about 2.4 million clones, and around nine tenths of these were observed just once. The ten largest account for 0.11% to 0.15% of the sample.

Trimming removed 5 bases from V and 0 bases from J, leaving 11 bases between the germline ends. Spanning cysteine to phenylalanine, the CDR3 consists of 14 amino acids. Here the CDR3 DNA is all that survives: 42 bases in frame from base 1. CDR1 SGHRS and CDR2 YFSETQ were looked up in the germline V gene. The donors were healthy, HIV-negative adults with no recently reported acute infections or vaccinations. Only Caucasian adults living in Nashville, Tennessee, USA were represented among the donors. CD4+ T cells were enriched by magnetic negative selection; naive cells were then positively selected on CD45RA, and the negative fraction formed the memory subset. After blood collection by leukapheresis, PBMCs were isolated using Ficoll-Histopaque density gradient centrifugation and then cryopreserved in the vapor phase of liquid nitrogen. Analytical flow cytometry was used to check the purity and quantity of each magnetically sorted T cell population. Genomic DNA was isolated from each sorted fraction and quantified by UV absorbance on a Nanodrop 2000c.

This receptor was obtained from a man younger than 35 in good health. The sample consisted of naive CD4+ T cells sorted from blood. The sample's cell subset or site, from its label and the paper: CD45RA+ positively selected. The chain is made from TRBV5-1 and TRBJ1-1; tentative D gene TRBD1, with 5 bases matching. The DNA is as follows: TGCGCCAGCAGGTTACAGGCCATGAACACTGAAGCTTTCTTT. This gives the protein CASRLQAMNTEAFF.